Below, one T cell receptor (beta chain) is given with its context. The antigen is not known. Only in-frame clones appear in the TCRdb table, and some are missing; sequencing was by immunoSEQ multiplex PCR. In the table there are about 240,000 clones, about 86% of which are singletons. This sample is part of a study of cytomegalovirus exposure and HLA in healthy donors. Findings and limits, study-wide: The tendency of first-cohort TCR clusters to co-occur in the 120 or so validation repertoires was the finding of a later analysis.

The donors were part of the validation cohort of over a hundred subjects. That cohort was separate from the first cohort, which comprised roughly 670 subjects. Trimming pared 5 bases from V and 2 bases from J, leaving 8 bases between. CDR1 is SGHNT and CDR2 is YENEEA in the germline V gene. The length of the CDR3 is 13 residues. This rearrangement joins TRBV11-3 to TRBJ2-3; no clear D. The sequence derives from a woman between 25 and 40 years old in good health and CMV-seropositive. Specimen: PBMCs. The chain's CDR3 is CASSTLVTDTQYF. The CDR3 bases are TGTGCCAGCAGCACCCTAGTCACAGATACGCAGTATTTT. Filled out from reference TRBV11-3 and TRBJ2-3, the complete variable domain reads EAGVVQSPRYKIIEKKQPVAFWCNPISGHNTLYWYLQNLGQGPELLIRYENEEAVDDSQLPKDRFSAERLKGVDSTLKIQPAELGDSAVYLCASSTLVTDTQYFGPGTRLTVL.